One and the same sample provided the 10 T cell receptor beta chains below, sequenced in a study of T cell responses to AZD1222 COVID-19 vaccine. The table came from immunoSEQ multiplex PCR; TCRdb's copy has only in-frame clones and leaves some out. Among 85,000 to 120,000 clones listed, approximately 81% were seen once. Sequenced material: peripheral blood, taken on day 0 of AZD1222 vaccination. Receptors were obtained from an adult in good health.

The CDR3 loop is CASTQLAGGPYNEQFF. The CDR3 nucleotides read TGTGCCAGTACCCAGCTAGCGGGGGGGCCTTACAATGAGCAGTTCTTC. V usage is TRBV19 and J usage is TRBJ2-1; 12 nucleotides align to TRBD2. Germline-derived CDR1 and CDR2 are LNHDA and SQIVND (reference sequence). With V trimmed by 7 bases and J by 4 bases, 8 bases remained unmatched. The CDR3 has 16 residues.

The J gene is TRBJ2-7, the V gene TRBV11-2; D tentatively reads TRBD1 or TRBD2 (5 bases each). Trimming pared 3 bases from V and 3 bases from J, leaving 12 bases between. The length of the CDR3 is 14 residues. CDR1 is SGHAT and CDR2 is FQNNGV in the germline V gene. Written as DNA, the CDR3 is TGTGCCAGCAGCTTCACCGAGAGGGGCTACGAGCAGTACTTC. Its translation: CASSFTERGYEQYF.

This chain uses TRBV28 with TRBJ2-7; D not certain. This CDR3 has 13 amino acids. Germline V gene lookup returns CDR1 MDHEN and CDR2 SYDVKM. Trimming pared 7 bases from V and 2 bases from J, leaving 12 bases between. CDR3 protein: CASTADSTYEQYF. The CDR3 nucleotides read TGTGCCAGCACTGCAGATTCAACCTACGAGCAGTACTTC.

The chain uses TRBV6-5 and TRBJ2-7, with 9 bases matching TRBD1. V was pared by 6 bases and J by 3 bases, with 9 bases of the junction left unmatched. The CDR3 sequence is 15 residues long. The germline CDR1 and CDR2 sequences are MNHEY and SVGAGI. CDR3 loop: CASRTGTGPLYEQYV. The CDR3 coding sequence is TGTGCCAGCAGAACCGGGACAGGGCCCCTCTACGAGCAGTACGTC.

This chain joins TRBV3-1 (or the pseudogene TRBV3-2) and TRBJ2-3, with TRBD1 as a possible D gene (5 bases). V was clipped by 2 bases and J by 0 bases, with 9 bases between them. The CDR3 extends over 15 amino acids. From germline, CDR1 is LGHDT and CDR2 YNNKEL (reference sequence). Here the CDR3 reads CASSQMGRSTDTQYF. In DNA, the CDR3 is TGTGCCAGCAGCCAAATGGGGCGTAGCACAGATACGCAGTATTTT.

The rearrangement joins TRBV5-4 to TRBJ1-3, with D maybe TRBD1 (5 bases). The CDR3 runs to 16 residues. V was trimmed by 2 bases and J by 0 bases, leaving 12 bases between them. CDR1 is SGHNT and CDR2 is YYREEE in the germline V gene (reference sequence). The CDR3 sequence is CASSFMGTHSGNTIYF. In nucleotides, the CDR3 is TGTGCCAGCAGCTTCATGGGGACCCACTCTGGAAACACCATATATTTT.

The genes are TRBV5-1 and TRBJ2-2, with 10 bases fitting TRBD2. The V and J ends lost 3 bases and 7 bases, in that order; junction bases with no gene match: 6. CDR1 and CDR2 (germline): SGHRS, YFSETQ. The CDR3 is made up of 15 amino acids. This CDR3 is CASSSSGGQNGELFF. The CDR3, as DNA: TGCGCCAGCAGCTCTAGCGGGGGCCAGAACGGGGAGCTGTTTTTT. Supplemented by reference TRBV5-1 and TRBJ2-2, the full variable domain reads KAGVTQTPRYLIKTRGQQVTLSCSPISGHRSVSWYQQTPGQGLQFLFEYFSETQRNKGNFPGRFSGRQFSNSRSEMNVSTLELGDSALYLCASSSSGGQNGELFFGEGSRLTVL.

CDR3 sequence: CASAITGDSGYTF. Written as DNA, the CDR3 is TGTGCCAGCGCAATTACAGGGGACTCTGGCTACACCTTC. The rearrangement uses TRBV27 and TRBJ1-2; TRBD1 aligns across 7 bases. The trim removed 8 bases at V and 7 bases at J, leaving 10 bases unmatched. CDR3 size: 13 residues. The germline gives CDR1 MNHEY, CDR2 SMNVEV (reference sequence).

The V gene is TRBV6-1, the J gene TRBJ1-5; 7 bases fit TRBD1. Germline trimming cut 4 bases from V and 4 bases from J; bases unmatched to any gene: 10. Per the germline V gene, CDR1 is MNHNS and CDR2 is SASEGT. This CDR3 is 16 amino acids long. CDR3: CASSGVEGAWNQPQHF. The CDR3, as DNA: TGTGCCAGCAGTGGGGTCGAGGGGGCTTGGAATCAGCCCCAGCATTTT.

The chain's CDR3 is CASSPRTGANVLTF. CDR3 nucleotide sequence: TGTGCCAGCAGCCCTCGGACAGGCGCCAACGTCCTGACTTTC. V gene TRBV9 combines with J gene TRBJ2-6, with 7 bases fitting TRBD1. The CDR3 totals 14 residues. Trimming took 4 bases from V and 7 from J; bases not matched to a gene: 5. The V gene's germline CDR1 is SGDLS and CDR2 YYNGEE.